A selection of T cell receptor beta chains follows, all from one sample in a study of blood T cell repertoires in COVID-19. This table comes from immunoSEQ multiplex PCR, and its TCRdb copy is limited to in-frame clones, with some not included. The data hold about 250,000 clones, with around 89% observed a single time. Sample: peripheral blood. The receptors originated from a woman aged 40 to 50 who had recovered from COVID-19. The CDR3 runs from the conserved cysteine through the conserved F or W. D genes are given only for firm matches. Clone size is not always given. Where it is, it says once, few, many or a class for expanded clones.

CASSTSGRRAQETQYF,TGTGCCAGTAGTACTAGCGGGAGGAGGGCCCAAGAGACCCAGTACTTC,TRBV19,TRBD2,TRBJ2-5,NA
CASSHRGRWGGANVLTF,TGTGCCAGCAGCCACCGGGGGAGATGGGGTGGGGCCAACGTCCTGACTTTC,TRBV9,NA,TRBJ2-6,NA
CASSLNSGYGYTF,TGTGCCAGCAGTTTAAACAGCGGCTATGGCTACACCTTC,TRBV12-3/TRBV12-4,NA,TRBJ1-2,NA
CASSYRGSEAFF,TGTGCCAGCAGTTATCGCGGGTCTGAAGCTTTCTTT,TRBV6-2/TRBV6-3,NA,TRBJ1-1,once
CSALGGTSRRSSYEQYF,TGCAGCGCCCTGGGCGGGACTAGCCGAAGGAGCTCCTACGAGCAGTACTTC,TRBV29-1,TRBD2,TRBJ2-7,few
CAWSVTGSDSPLHF,TGTGCCTGGAGTGTTACCGGTTCCGACTCGCCCCTCCACTTT,TRBV30,NA,TRBJ1-6,NA
CASSPWGQGGAGANVLTF,TGTGCCAGTAGCCCCTGGGGACAGGGGGGCGCTGGGGCCAACGTCCTGACTTTC,TRBV19,TRBD1,TRBJ2-6,NA
CSVAAHLTGTEAFF,TGCAGCGTTGCGGCCCACCTAACAGGGACTGAAGCTTTCTTT,TRBV29-1,NA,TRBJ1-1,NA
CASSPQQGAGTEAFF,TGTGCCAGCAGCCCCCAACAGGGGGCCGGCACTGAAGCTTTCTTT,TRBV3-1/TRBV3-2,TRBD1,TRBJ1-1,NA
CASGRTGGSLSGANVLTF,TGTGCTAGTGGTCGGACGGGGGGGTCCCTCTCTGGGGCCAACGTCCTGACTTTC,TRBV12-5,TRBD2,TRBJ2-6,NA
CASGRTGGPANYGYTF,TGTGCCAGCGGGCGGACAGGGGGCCCGGCTAACTATGGCTACACCTTC,TRBV27,TRBD1,TRBJ1-2,NA
CASSLGPRGVLYGYTF,TGTGCCAGCAGCTTAGGGCCCAGGGGGGTCCTCTATGGCTACACCTTC,TRBV11-2,TRBD1,TRBJ1-2,NA
CASRQGQGTEGGEKLFF,TGTGCCAGCAGACAGGGACAGGGGACGGAGGGCGGTGAAAAACTGTTTTTT,TRBV5-4,TRBD1,TRBJ1-4,few
CASSFTSATSGSSQYF,TGTGCCAGTAGTTTCACTTCCGCGACTAGCGGGAGTAGCCAGTACTTC,TRBV19,TRBD2,TRBJ2-5,NA
CASSNRKREGRSDTQYF,TGTGCCAGCAGCAACCGAAAGCGGGAGGGCCGTTCAGATACGCAGTATTTT,TRBV21-1,NA,TRBJ2-3,NA
CASPAVGRVNTEAFF,TGTGCCAGCCCTGCAGTTGGTCGGGTGAACACTGAAGCTTTCTTT,TRBV28,NA,TRBJ1-1,NA
CASSRGSGTEAFF,TGCGCCAGCAGCAGGGGGTCGGGCACTGAAGCTTTCTTT,TRBV10-1,TRBD1,TRBJ1-1,NA
CAIGRGLNQETQYF,TGTGCCATCGGGCGGGGACTAAACCAAGAGACCCAGTACTTC,TRBV10-3,TRBD2,TRBJ2-5,once
CSSRTGGSYNEQFF,TGCAGCTCCCGGACAGGGGGTTCCTACAATGAGCAGTTCTTC,TRBV29-1,TRBD1,TRBJ2-1,NA
CASSLGSSGATDTQYF,TGCGCCAGCAGCTTGGGGAGTAGCGGGGCGACGGATACGCAGTATTTT,TRBV5-1,TRBD2,TRBJ2-3,NA
CASSPLRGQGKVEAFF,TGTGCCAGCAGCCCTCTCAGGGGCCAAGGGAAGGTTGAAGCTTTCTTT,TRBV7-2,NA,TRBJ1-1,NA
CAWSADRLEPLHF,TGTGCCTGGAGTGCCGACAGGTTGGAACCCCTCCACTTT,TRBV30,NA,TRBJ1-6,NA
CSVGGRTWGGYTF,TGCAGCGTTGGGGGCAGAACATGGGGCGGCTACACCTTC,TRBV29-1,NA,TRBJ1-2,few
CASSPGTRANVLTF,TGTGCCAGCAGCCCGGGGACAAGGGCCAACGTCCTGACTTTC,TRBV3-1/TRBV3-2,NA,TRBJ2-6,NA
CASSLVTGNTGELFF,TGTGCTAGCAGCTTAGTGACAGGGAACACCGGGGAGCTGTTTTTT,TRBV7-7,NA,TRBJ2-2,once
CASRDRVNQPQHF,TGTGCCAGCCGTGACAGGGTAAATCAGCCCCAGCATTTT,TRBV2,TRBD1,TRBJ1-5,NA
CASSYSNWATGKVAQHF,TGTGCCAGCAGTTACTCGAATTGGGCCACGGGGAAGGTAGCCCAGCATTTT,TRBV6-2/TRBV6-3,NA,TRBJ1-5,NA
CASTTIFGGTSPQHF,TGTGCCAGTACCACTATTTTTGGCGGTACATCGCCCCAGCATTTT,TRBV19,NA,TRBJ1-5,NA
CASSQTSASSYNEQFF,TGCGCCAGCAGCCAAACTAGCGCCAGCTCCTACAATGAGCAGTTCTTC,TRBV5-1,TRBD2,TRBJ2-1,NA
CASRGPGPEKLFF,TGTGCCAGCCGCGGGCCCGGGCCTGAAAAACTGTTTTTT,TRBV2,NA,TRBJ1-4,NA
CASRPTSVETQYF,TGTGCCAGCAGGCCCACTAGCGTCGAGACCCAGTACTTC,TRBV7-9,TRBD2,TRBJ2-5,once
CASSLPPSNEQFF,TGTGCCAGCAGCTTACCCCCTAGCAATGAGCAGTTCTTC,TRBV7-2,NA,TRBJ2-1,few
CASSGQAVPGREQFF,TGTGCCAGCAGCGGACAGGCCGTTCCAGGGCGTGAGCAGTTCTTC,TRBV7-9,TRBD1,TRBJ2-1,NA
CASSVAEQGPSTDTQYF,TGTGCCAGCAGCGTAGCCGAACAGGGACCCAGCACAGATACGCAGTATTTT,TRBV9,NA,TRBJ2-3,NA
CASSQTGTMTGELFF,TGTGCCAGCAGCCAAACCGGGACAATGACCGGGGAGCTGTTTTTT,TRBV5-5,NA,TRBJ2-2,NA
CASSEARTWGYEQYF,TGTGCCAGCAGTGAAGCCAGGACTTGGGGCTACGAGCAGTACTTC,TRBV6-1,NA,TRBJ2-7,NA